This T cell receptor (beta chain) was sequenced in a study of beta chain features in type 1 diabetes. About the study: Patients shared similar age, gender and cell yields with healthy donors.

Study-wide results and caveats: TCRB CDR3 length was moderately but significantly reduced in all four CD4+ subsets of Type 1 diabetes patients. Relative to healthy donors, patients appeared to have naive, central memory and Treg TCRB repertoires that were more similar. The question left open here concerned HLA type influencing TCRB rearrangement.

V dropped 3 bases and J dropped 2 bases, with 12 bases sitting between them. Germline V lookup: CDR1 SGDLS, CDR2 YYNGEE. This CDR3 is 15 amino acids long. This clone was counted at least ten times. Antigen specificity is unknown. Expressed TCRB transcripts were sequenced because the isolated RNA had all been reverse transcribed beforehand. Generated by immunoSEQ multiplex PCR, the TCRdb table keeps only in-frame clones and is missing some. The profile shows almost 350,000 clones, around 8.5% of them singletons. The TCR was taken from a man younger than 45 with type 1 diabetes. Sequences were obtained from central memory CD4+ T cells from blood. This chain connects TRBV9 to TRBJ2-1; the D gene is possibly TRBD1 (5 bases). CDR3 in amino acids: CASSEQGQTYNEQFF. CDR3 coding DNA: TGTGCCAGCAGCGAGCAGGGCCAAACCTACAATGAGCAGTTCTTC.